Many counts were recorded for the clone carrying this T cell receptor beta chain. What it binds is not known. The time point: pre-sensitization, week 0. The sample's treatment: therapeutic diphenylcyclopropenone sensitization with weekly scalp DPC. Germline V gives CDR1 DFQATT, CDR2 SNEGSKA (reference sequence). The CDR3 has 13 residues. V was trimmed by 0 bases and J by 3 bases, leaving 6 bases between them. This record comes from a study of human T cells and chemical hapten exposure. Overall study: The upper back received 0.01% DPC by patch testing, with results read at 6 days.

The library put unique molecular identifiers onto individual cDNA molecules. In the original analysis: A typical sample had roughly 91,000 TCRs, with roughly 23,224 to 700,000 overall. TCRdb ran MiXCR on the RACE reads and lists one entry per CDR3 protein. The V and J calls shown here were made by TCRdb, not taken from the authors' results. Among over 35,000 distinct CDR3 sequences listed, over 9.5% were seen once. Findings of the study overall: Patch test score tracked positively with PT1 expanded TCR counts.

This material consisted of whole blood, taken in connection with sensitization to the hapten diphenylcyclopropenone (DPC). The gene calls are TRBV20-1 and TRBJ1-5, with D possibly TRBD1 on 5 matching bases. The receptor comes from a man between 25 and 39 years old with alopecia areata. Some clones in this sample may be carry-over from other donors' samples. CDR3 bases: TGCAGTGCTAGAGATGGGACCAATCAGCCCCAGCATTTT. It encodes CSARDGTNQPQHF.